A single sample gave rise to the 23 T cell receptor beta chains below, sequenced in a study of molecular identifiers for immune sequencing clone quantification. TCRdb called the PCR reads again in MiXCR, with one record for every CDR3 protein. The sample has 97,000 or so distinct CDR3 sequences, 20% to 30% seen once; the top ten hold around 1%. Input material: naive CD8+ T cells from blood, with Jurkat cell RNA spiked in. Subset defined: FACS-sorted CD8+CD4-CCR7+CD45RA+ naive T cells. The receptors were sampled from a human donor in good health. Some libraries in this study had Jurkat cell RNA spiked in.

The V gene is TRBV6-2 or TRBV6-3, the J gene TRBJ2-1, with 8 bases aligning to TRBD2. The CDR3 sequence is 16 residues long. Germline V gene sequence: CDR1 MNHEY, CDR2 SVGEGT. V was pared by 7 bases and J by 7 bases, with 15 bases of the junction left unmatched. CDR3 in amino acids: CASTTTSLGRGNEQFF. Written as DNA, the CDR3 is TGTGCCAGCACTACAACATCTCTCGGGAGGGGAAATGAGCAGTTCTTC.

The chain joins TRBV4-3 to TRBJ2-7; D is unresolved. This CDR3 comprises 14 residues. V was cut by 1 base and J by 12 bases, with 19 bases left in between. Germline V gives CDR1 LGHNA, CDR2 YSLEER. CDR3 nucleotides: TGCGCCAGCAGCCAAGGGGGTTCAGCCTACGAACCGTACTTC. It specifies CASSQGGSAYEPYF.

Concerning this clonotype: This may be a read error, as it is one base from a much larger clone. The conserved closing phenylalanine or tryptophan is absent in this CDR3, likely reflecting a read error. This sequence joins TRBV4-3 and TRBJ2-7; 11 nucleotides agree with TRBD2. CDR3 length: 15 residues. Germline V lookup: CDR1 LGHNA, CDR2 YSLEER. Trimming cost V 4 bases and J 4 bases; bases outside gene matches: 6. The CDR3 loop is CASSPGLAGGYEQYS. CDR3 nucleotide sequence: TGCGCCAGCAGCCCAGGGCTAGCGGGGGGTTACGAGCAGTACTCC.

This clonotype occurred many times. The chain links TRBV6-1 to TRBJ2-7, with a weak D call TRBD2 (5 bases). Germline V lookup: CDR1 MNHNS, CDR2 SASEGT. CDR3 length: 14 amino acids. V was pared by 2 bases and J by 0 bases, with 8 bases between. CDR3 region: CASSELGSSYEQYF. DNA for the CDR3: TGTGCCAGCAGTGAACTGGGGAGCTCCTACGAGCAGTACTTC.

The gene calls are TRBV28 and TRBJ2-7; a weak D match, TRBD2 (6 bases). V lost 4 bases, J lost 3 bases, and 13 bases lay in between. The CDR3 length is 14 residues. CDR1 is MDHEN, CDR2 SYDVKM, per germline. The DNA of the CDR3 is TGTGCCAGCAGTTCTAGGGACTCCAACTACGAGCAGTACTTC. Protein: CASSSRDSNYEQYF.

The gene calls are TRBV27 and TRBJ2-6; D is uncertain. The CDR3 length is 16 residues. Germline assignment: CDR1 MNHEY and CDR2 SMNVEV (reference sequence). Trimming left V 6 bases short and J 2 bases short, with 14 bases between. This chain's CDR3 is CASSLIGLPGANVLTF. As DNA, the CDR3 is TGTGCCAGCAGCTTGATCGGGCTCCCTGGGGCCAACGTCCTGACTTTC.

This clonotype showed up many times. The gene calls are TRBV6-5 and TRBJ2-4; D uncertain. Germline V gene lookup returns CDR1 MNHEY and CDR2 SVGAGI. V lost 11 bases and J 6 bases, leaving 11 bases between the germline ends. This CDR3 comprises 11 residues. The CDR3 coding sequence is TGTGCCGGTAGCCAGATAAACATTCAGTACTTC. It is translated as CAGSQINIQYF.

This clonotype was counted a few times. The CDR3 protein is CASSLESSGGAYYEQYF. In nucleotides, the CDR3 is TGTGCCAGCAGCTTAGAAAGTAGCGGGGGGGCCTATTACGAGCAGTACTTC. This sequence joins TRBV7-6 and TRBJ2-7; 11 bases match TRBD2. The CDR3 runs 17 residues. Trimming removed 1 base from V and 4 bases from J; junction bases left unmatched: 9. From germline, CDR1 is SGHVS and CDR2 FNYEAQ.

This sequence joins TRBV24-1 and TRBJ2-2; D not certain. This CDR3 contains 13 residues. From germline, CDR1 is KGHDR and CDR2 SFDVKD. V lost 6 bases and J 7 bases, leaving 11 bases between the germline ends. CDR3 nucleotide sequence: TGTGCCACCAGTCCGAGTGCTAGCGGGGAGCTGTTTTTT. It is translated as CATSPSASGELFF.

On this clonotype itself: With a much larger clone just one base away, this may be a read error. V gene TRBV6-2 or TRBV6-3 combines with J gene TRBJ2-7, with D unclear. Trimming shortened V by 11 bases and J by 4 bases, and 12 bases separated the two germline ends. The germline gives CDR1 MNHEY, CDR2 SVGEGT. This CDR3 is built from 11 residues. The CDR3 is CAPTVGYEQYF. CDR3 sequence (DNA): TGTGCCCCCACGGTGGGATACGAGCAGTACTTC.

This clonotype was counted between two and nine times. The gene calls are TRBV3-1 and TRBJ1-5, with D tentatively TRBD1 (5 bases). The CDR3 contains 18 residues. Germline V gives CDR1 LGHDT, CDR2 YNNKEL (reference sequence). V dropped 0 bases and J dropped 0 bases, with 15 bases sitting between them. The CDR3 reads CASSQDPFWGNSNQPQHF. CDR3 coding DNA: TGTGCCAGCAGCCAAGATCCCTTTTGGGGGAATAGCAATCAGCCCCAGCATTTT.

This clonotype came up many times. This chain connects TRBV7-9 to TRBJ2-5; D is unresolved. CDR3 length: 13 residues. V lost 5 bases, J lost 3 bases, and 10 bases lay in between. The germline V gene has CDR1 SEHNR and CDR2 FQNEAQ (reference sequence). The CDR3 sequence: CASSPTAEETQYF. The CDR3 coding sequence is TGTGCCAGCAGCCCCACAGCTGAAGAGACCCAGTACTTC.

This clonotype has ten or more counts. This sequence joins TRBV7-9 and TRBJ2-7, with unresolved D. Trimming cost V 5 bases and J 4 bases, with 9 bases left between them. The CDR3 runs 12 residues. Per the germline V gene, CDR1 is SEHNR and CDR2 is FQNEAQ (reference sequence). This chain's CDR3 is CASSTNSYEQYF. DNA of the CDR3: TGTGCCAGCAGCACCAACAGTTACGAGCAGTACTTC.

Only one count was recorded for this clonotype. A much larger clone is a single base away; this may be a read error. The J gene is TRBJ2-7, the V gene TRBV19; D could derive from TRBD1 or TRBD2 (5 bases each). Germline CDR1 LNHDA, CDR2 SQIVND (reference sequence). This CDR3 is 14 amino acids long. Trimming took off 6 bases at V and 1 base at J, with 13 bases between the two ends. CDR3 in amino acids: CASSAGAGSYEQYF. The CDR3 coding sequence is TGTGCCAGTAGCGCCGGGGCAGGGTCCTACGAGCAGTACTTC.

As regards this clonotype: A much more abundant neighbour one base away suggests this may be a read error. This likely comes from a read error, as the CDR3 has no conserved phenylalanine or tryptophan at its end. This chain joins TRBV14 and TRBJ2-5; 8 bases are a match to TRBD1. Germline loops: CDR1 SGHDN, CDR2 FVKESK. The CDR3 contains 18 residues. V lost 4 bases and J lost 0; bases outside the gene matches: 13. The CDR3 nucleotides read TGTGCCAGCAGCCCTTATCTCGGGCAGGGGGCGCACCAAGAGACCCAGTACTCC. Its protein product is CASSPYLGQGAHQETQYS.

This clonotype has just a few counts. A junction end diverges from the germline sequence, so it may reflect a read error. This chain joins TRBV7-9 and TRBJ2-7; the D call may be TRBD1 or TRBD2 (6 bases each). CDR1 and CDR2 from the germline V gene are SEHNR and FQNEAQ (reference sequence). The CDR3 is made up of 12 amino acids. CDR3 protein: CASSLGGYGQYF. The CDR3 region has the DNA TGTGCCAGCAGCCTAGGGGGGTACGGGCAGTACTTC.

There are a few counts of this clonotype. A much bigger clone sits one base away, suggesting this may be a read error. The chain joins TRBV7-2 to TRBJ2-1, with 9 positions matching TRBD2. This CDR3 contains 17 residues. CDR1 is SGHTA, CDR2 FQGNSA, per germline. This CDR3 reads CASYGGLAGAQYNEQIF. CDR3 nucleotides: TGTGCCAGCTATGGGGGTTTAGCGGGGGCCCAATACAATGAGCAGATCTTC. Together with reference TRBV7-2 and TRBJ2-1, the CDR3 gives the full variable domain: GAGVSQSPSNKVTEKGKDVELRCDPISGHTALYWYRQSLGQGLEFLIYFQGNSAPDKSGLPSDRFSAERTGGSVSTLTIQRTQQEDSAVYLCASYGGLAGAQYNEQIFGPGTRLTVL.

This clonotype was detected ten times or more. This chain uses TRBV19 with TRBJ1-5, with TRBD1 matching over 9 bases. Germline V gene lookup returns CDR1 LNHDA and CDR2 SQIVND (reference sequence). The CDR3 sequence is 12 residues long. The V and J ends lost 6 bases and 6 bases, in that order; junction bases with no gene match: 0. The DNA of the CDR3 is TGTGCCAGTAGACAGGGGGCTCAGCCCCAGCATTTT. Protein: CASRQGAQPQHF.

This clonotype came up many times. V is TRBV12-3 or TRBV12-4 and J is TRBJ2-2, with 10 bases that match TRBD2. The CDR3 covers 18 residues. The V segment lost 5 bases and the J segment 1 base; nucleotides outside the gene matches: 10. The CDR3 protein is CASSRGLAGVGNTGELFF. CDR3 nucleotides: TGTGCCAGCAGTCGAGGCCTAGCGGGAGTAGGGAACACCGGGGAGCTGTTTTTT.

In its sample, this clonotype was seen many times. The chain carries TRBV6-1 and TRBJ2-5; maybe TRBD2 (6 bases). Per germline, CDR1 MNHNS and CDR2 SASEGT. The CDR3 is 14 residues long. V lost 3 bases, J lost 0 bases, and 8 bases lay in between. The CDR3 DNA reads TGTGCCAGCAGTGACCGACTAGACCAAGAGACCCAGTACTTC. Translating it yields CASSDRLDQETQYF.

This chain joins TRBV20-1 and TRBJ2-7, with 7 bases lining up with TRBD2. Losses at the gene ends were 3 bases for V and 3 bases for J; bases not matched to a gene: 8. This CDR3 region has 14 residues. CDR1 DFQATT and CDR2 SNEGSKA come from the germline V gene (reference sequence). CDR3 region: CSASPPAGDYEQYF. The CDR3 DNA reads TGCAGTGCTAGCCCCCCGGCGGGAGACTACGAGCAGTACTTC.

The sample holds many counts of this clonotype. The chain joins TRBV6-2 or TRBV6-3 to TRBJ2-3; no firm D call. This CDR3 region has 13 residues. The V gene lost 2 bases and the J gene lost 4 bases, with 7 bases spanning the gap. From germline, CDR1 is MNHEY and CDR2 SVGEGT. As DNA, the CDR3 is TGTGCCAGCAGTTACGTCAACGCAGATACGCAGTATTTT. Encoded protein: CASSYVNADTQYF.

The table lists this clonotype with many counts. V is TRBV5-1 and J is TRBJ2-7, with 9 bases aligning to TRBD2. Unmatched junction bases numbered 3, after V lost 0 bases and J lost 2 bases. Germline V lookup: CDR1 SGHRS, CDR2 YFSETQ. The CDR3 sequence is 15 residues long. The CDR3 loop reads CASSLGLAATYEQYF. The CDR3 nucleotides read TGCGCCAGCAGCTTGGGACTAGCGGCGACCTACGAGCAGTACTTC.